This TCR beta chain was recovered during a study of cytomegalovirus exposure and HLA in healthy donors. Findings of the study overall: Further analysis was carried out later, and it showed several of the most significant clusters appearing linked to common viral pathogens.

The donors comprised healthy bone marrow donors. Concerning this clone itself: The antigen is unknown.

The CDR3 is 15 residues long. Trimming stripped 0 bases from V and 4 bases from J, with 10 bases between. Researchers ran the PCR with 60 Vbeta and 13 Jbeta primers. Libraries were prepared by immunoSEQ multiplex PCR; TCRdb keeps only in-frame clonotypes and omits some of them. The sample records around 50,000 clones, about four fifths being singletons. The sequence derives from a man aged 40-55 years in good health and CMV-seronegative. Material: PBMCs. V and J are TRBV23-1 and TRBJ1-5; no clear D gene. TRBV23-1 carries the ORF label, with uncertain function. Here the CDR3 reads CASSQSRDGNQPQHF. The DNA of the CDR3 is TGCGCCAGCAGTCAATCGCGGGATGGGAATCAGCCCCAGCATTTT.